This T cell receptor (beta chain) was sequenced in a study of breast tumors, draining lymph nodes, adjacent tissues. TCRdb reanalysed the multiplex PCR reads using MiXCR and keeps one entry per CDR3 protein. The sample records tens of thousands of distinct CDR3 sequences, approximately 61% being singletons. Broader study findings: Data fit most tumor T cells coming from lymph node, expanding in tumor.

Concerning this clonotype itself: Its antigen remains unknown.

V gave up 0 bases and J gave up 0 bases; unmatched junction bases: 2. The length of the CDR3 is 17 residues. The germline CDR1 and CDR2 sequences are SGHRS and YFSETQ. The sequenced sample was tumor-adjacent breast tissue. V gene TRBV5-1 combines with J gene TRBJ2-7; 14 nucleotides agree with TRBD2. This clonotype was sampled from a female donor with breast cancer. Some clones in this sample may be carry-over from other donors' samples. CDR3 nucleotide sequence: TGCGCCAGCAGCTTGGATGGACTAGCGGGGGGCTCCTACGAGCAGTACTTC. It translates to CASSLDGLAGGSYEQYF.